The 32 T cell receptor beta chains below were found in one sample sequenced in a study of Tregs in tolerant kidney transplant recipients (dated 2019 in TCRdb). Libraries were made using the immunoSEQ multiplex PCR assay. This immuneACCESS table, as held by TCRdb, lists in-frame sequences with V and J called but not all clones. Of the missing ones, under half trace to an unresolved V gene in checked studies; the others have no known cause. The sample data list about 83,000 clones, and nearly 98% of these were observed just once. Roughly 0.6% of the sample comes from the top ten. What the time point label conveys for this sample: blood sample drawn before combined kidney and bone marrow transplant. The starting material was CD4+ T cells from blood, obtained before the transplant. The receptors come from a human donor who received a combined kidney and bone marrow transplant.

The chain has TRBV30 and TRBJ2-3; 8 bases line up with TRBD1. This CDR3 is 19 amino acids long. Germline V gene lookup returns CDR1 GTSNPN and CDR2 SVGIG (reference sequence). V shed 2 bases and J 2 bases; nucleotides not matched to a gene: 18. CDR3 in amino acids: CAWSLEPTRTGWATDTQYF. CDR3 sequence (DNA): TGTGCCTGGAGTCTCGAGCCGACACGGACAGGGTGGGCCACAGATACGCAGTATTTT.

This chain links TRBV4-3 with TRBJ2-7; D not certain. The CDR3 has 14 amino acids. In germline, CDR1 is LGHNA, CDR2 YSLEER. Trimming cost V 0 bases and J 12 bases, with 18 bases left between them. The CDR3 spells CASSQDSRSSERYF. CDR3 bases: TGCGCCAGCAGCCAAGATTCACGGTCCTCCGAACGGTACTTC.

The sample holds one count of this clone. The chain has TRBV29-1 and TRBJ2-2; D might be TRBD2 (5 bases). Germline CDR1 is SQVTM and CDR2 is ANQGSEA. The CDR3 extends over 13 amino acids. The V end was cut by 7 bases, the J end by 7 bases, with 16 bases between. The CDR3 loop is CSALVSGNGELFF. CDR3 in DNA: TGCAGCGCTCTGGTGTCGGGGAACGGGGAGCTGTTTTTT.

The gene calls are TRBV25-1 and TRBJ2-7; TRBD2 matches at 12 bases. CDR1 is MGHDK and CDR2 is SYGVNS in the germline V gene. V shed 5 bases, J shed 2 bases, and the junction held 7 bases outside the gene matches. This CDR3 region has 16 residues. CDR3 sequence (DNA): TGTGCCAGCAGTTTACTCGGACTAGCGGGAACCTACGAGCAGTACTTC. The encoded protein is CASSLLGLAGTYEQYF.

In nucleotides, the CDR3 is TGTGCCAGCGTATCTCAGGCAATAGGTGAAAAACTGTTTTTT. Residues: CASVSQAIGEKLFF. V gene TRBV6-1 combines with J gene TRBJ1-4; unclear D gene. Trimming shortened V by 8 bases and J by 7 bases, and 17 bases separated the two germline ends. Per germline, CDR1 MNHNS and CDR2 SASEGT. The CDR3 consists of 14 residues.

Worth noting for this clone: In the same sample, other DNA sequences code for this CDR3. The chain has TRBV9 and TRBJ2-1; 8 bases align to TRBD2. The trim removed 0 bases at V and 3 bases at J, leaving 5 bases unmatched. The CDR3 is 16 residues long. Germline V gives CDR1 SGDLS, CDR2 YYNGEE. CDR3 in DNA: TGTGCCAGCAGCGTAGGGGCTAGCGGGTACTACAATGAGCAGTTCTTC. This codes for CASSVGASGYYNEQFF.

This clone has only one observation. The chain carries TRBV19 and TRBJ1-2; D is unclear. Germline lookup yields CDR1 LNHDA and CDR2 SQIVND (reference sequence). This CDR3 has 13 amino acids. V lost 5 bases and J 4 bases, leaving 11 bases between the germline ends. The CDR3, as DNA: TGTGCCAGTAGTGAATTACGGGGCTATGGCTACACCTTC. Residues: CASSELRGYGYTF.

This clone appeared a single time. CDR3 sequence (DNA): TGTGCCAGCAGAACAGGGACGAACACTGAAGCTTTCTTT. Its translation is CASRTGTNTEAFF. The genes are TRBV6-6 and TRBJ1-1; D perhaps matches TRBD1 (6 bases). CDR1 is MNHNY, CDR2 SVGAGI, per germline (reference sequence). The CDR3 spans 13 residues. The V and J ends lost 6 bases and 1 base respectively, with 9 bases between them.

The V gene is TRBV28, the J gene TRBJ1-5; a weak D match, TRBD1 (5 bases). V lost 5 bases and J 2 bases, leaving 10 bases between the germline ends. The CDR3 has 14 amino acids. Germline V gene sequence: CDR1 MDHEN, CDR2 SYDVKM. The DNA for the CDR3 is TGTGCCAGCAGTGTTCAGGGTGGCAATCAGCCCCAGCATTTT. Residues: CASSVQGGNQPQHF. Based on the CDR3 plus reference TRBV28 and TRBJ1-5, the full variable domain is DVKVTQSSRYLVKRTGEKVFLECVQDMDHENMFWYRQDPGLGLRLIYFSYDVKMKEKGDIPEGYSVSREKKERFSLILESASTNQTSMYLCASSVQGGNQPQHFGDGTRLSIL.

V is TRBV7-2 and J is TRBJ2-5; 8 bases align to TRBD2. The germline V gene encodes CDR1 SGHTA and CDR2 FQGNSA. Trimming took 0 bases from V and 5 from J; bases not matched to a gene: 5. The CDR3 is made up of 15 amino acids. Written as DNA, the CDR3 is TGTGCCAGCAGCTTAGCGGGACTAGTCTCTGAGACCCAGTACTTC. Protein sequence: CASSLAGLVSETQYF.

V and J are TRBV15 and TRBJ1-1; 10 bases line up with TRBD1. Germline V gene lookup returns CDR1 LNHNV and CDR2 YYDKDF (reference sequence). The CDR3 has 14 residues. V trimming: 1 base; J trimming: 12 bases; junction bases outside the gene matches: 8. This chain's CDR3 is CATSRGGDRGITFF. The CDR3 DNA sequence: TGTGCCACCAGCAGAGGCGGGGACAGGGGAATAACTTTCTTT.

This chain uses TRBV18 with TRBJ2-7; the match to TRBD2 covers 14 bases. The germline CDR1 and CDR2 sequences are KGHSH and LQKENI. The CDR3 consists of 16 residues. Losses at the gene ends were 3 bases for V and 2 bases for J; bases not matched to a gene: 3. The CDR3: CASSPGLAGETYEQYF. The DNA of the CDR3 is TGTGCCAGCTCACCGGGACTAGCGGGGGAGACCTACGAGCAGTACTTC.

This rearrangement joins TRBV5-6 to TRBJ2-3; 12 nucleotides line up with TRBD2. Germline CDR1 and CDR2: SGHDT and YYEEEE. Losses at the gene ends were 7 bases for V and 4 bases for J; bases not matched to a gene: 7. The CDR3 length is 15 residues. CDR3 residues: CASGRLAGVADTQYF. The CDR3 nucleotides read TGTGCCAGCGGCCGACTAGCGGGGGTGGCAGATACGCAGTATTTT.

The chain has TRBV7-9 and TRBJ2-7; 7 bases agree with TRBD2. The CDR3 has 14 amino acids. Losses at the gene ends were 3 bases for V and 3 bases for J; bases not matched to a gene: 5. Per germline, CDR1 SEHNR and CDR2 FQNEAQ (reference sequence). CDR3 sequence (DNA): TGTGCCAGCAGCTTTAGCGGACTAGTCTACGAGCAGTACTTC. Translated: CASSFSGLVYEQYF. Filled out from reference TRBV7-9 and TRBJ2-7, the complete variable domain reads DTGVSQNPRHKITKRGQNVTFRCDPISEHNRLYWYRQTLGQGPEFLTYFQNEAQLEKSRLLSDRFSAERPKGSFSTLEIQRTEQGDSAMYLCASSFSGLVYEQYFGPGTRLTVT.

The genes are TRBV7-3 and TRBJ2-2; TRBD1 is a possible D gene (6 bases). The germline V and J ends were trimmed by 9 bases and 4 bases, with 9 bases remaining between them. Germline-derived CDR1 and CDR2 are SGHTA and FQGTGA. CDR3 length equals 12 residues. The CDR3 DNA reads as TGTGCCAGTTCAGGGGCCACCGGGGAGCTGTTTTTT. Amino acids: CASSGATGELFF.

This chain uses TRBV5-1 with TRBJ1-6; D remains unclear. The CDR3 consists of 17 residues. Trimming removed 0 bases from V and 0 bases from J, with 10 bases in between. Germline V gives CDR1 SGHRS, CDR2 YFSETQ. The DNA of the CDR3 is TGCGCCAGCAGCTTGGGACCAACTAGCTCCTATAATTCACCCCTCCACTTT. As protein: CASSLGPTSSYNSPLHF.

The rearrangement links TRBV7-3 to TRBJ2-2, with a possible D match to TRBD1 (6 bases). V shed 5 bases and J shed 4 bases, with 11 bases lying between them. Germline V gene lookup returns CDR1 SGHTA and CDR2 FQGTGA. There are 14 residues in the CDR3. CDR3 coding DNA: TGTGCCAGCAGCCCAGGGGCGGCCACCGGGGAGCTGTTTTTT. Its protein is CASSPGAATGELFF.

In its sample, this clone was seen once. The V gene is TRBV7-2, the J gene TRBJ1-2; D is perhaps TRBD1 (6 bases). The CDR3 loop spans 16 amino acids. CDR1 and CDR2 from the germline V gene are SGHTA and FQGNSA. Trimming left V 4 bases short and J 2 bases short, with 17 bases between. The CDR3 nucleotides read TGTGCCAGCAGCTCAAATTCTCCAGGGGCCAACTATGGCTACACCTTC. It yields the protein CASSSNSPGANYGYTF.

The chain carries TRBV10-2 and TRBJ1-5; 10 bases match TRBD1. V shed 3 bases, J shed 7 bases, and the junction held 9 bases outside the gene matches. This CDR3 region has 16 residues. Germline-derived CDR1 and CDR2 are WSHSY and SAAADI. In DNA form, the CDR3 reads TGCGCCAGCAGTGAATCTGGGACAGGGGAAGGGCAGCCCCAGCATTTT. Translation gives CASSESGTGEGQPQHF.

CDR3 sequence: CASSSGTAYGNTIYF. CDR3 bases: TGTGCCAGCAGCTCCGGGACAGCCTATGGAAACACCATATATTTT. The chain recombines TRBV7-2 with TRBJ1-3, with 7 positions matching TRBD1. This CDR3 region has 15 residues. The junction had 6 bases not matched to a gene; V was cut back by 4 bases and J by 3 bases. Germline CDR1 SGHTA, CDR2 FQGNSA.

This chain uses TRBV21-1 with TRBJ1-2. TRBV21-1 is an annotated pseudogene. The CDR3 covers 12 residues. CDR3 sequence (DNA): TGTGCCAGCAGCAAAGCGGAGGCGATCTGGAGCTTC. Translating gives CASSKAEAIWSF.

The rearrangement links TRBV4-2 to TRBJ2-1; 9 nucleotides line up with TRBD1. Germline loops: CDR1 LGHNA, CDR2 YNFKEQ. This CDR3 is 14 amino acids long. V lost 4 bases to trimming and J lost 4 bases; unmatched junction nucleotides: 2. The CDR3 here is CASSRDREYNEQFF. The DNA for the CDR3 is TGTGCCAGCAGCCGGGACAGGGAGTACAATGAGCAGTTCTTC.

This chain joins TRBV7-3 and TRBJ2-3; a weak D match, TRBD2 (6 bases). Trimming shortened V by 0 bases and J by 3 bases, and 7 bases separated the two germline ends. CDR1 is SGHTA, CDR2 FQGTGA, per germline. This CDR3 comprises 14 residues. The CDR3: CASSLTAGTDTQYF. The CDR3 DNA reads as TGTGCCAGCAGCTTAACGGCGGGAACAGATACGCAGTATTTT. Supplemented by reference TRBV7-3 and TRBJ2-3, the full variable domain reads GAGVSQTPSNKVTEKGKYVELRCDPISGHTALYWYRQSLGQGPEFLIYFQGTGAADDSGLPNDRFFAVRPEGSVSTLKIQRTERGDSAVYLCASSLTAGTDTQYFGPGTRLTVL.

The chain recombines TRBV29-1 with TRBJ1-2, with TRBD1 identical over 7 bases. The CDR3 runs to 11 residues. Trimming took 1 base from V and 8 from J; bases not matched to a gene: 1. Germline V gene data show CDR1 as SQVTM and CDR2 as ANQGSEA. DNA for the CDR3: TGCAGCGTTGAAGCAGGGGGAGGCTACACCTTC. It is translated as CSVEAGGGYTF.

The chain joins TRBV10-3 to TRBJ1-4, with unresolved D. Trimming removed 0 bases at V and 0 bases at J, with 11 bases between. CDR1 and CDR2 from the germline V gene are ENHRY and SYGVKD. This CDR3 region has 17 residues. The CDR3: CAISESSSGATNEKLFF. The CDR3 nucleotides are TGTGCCATCAGTGAGTCCAGCTCGGGAGCAACTAATGAAAAACTGTTTTTT.

The chain has TRBV27 and TRBJ2-2; TRBD1 matches at 12 bases. CDR1 is MNHEY and CDR2 is SMNVEV in the germline V gene (reference sequence). This CDR3 has 17 residues. The junction had 4 bases not matched to a gene; V was cut back by 5 bases and J by 0 bases. The DNA of the CDR3 is TGTGCCAGCAGTAGGGACAGGGGGCATACGAACACCGGGGAGCTGTTTTTT. Amino acids: CASSRDRGHTNTGELFF.

The chain uses TRBV9 and TRBJ2-4; TRBD2 aligns across 7 bases. The CDR3 runs 16 residues. CDR1 and CDR2 from the germline V gene are SGDLS and YYNGEE. The ends lost 2 bases at V and 0 bases at J; junction bases unmatched: 5. The CDR3 nucleotides read TGTGCCAGCAGCGTTGCGGGGGACGAAGCCAAAAACATTCAGTACTTC. Its translation is CASSVAGDEAKNIQYF. Looking up the rest from reference TRBV9 and TRBJ2-4 gives the full variable domain: DSGVTQTPKHLITATGQRVTLRCSPRSGDLSVYWYQQSLDQGLQFLIQYYNGEERAKGNILERFSAQQFPDLHSELNLSSLELGDSALYFCASSVAGDEAKNIQYFGAGTRLSVL.

The rearrangement joins TRBV15 to TRBJ1-1; TRBD1 agrees at 8 bases. Per the germline V gene, CDR1 is LNHNV and CDR2 is YYDKDF (reference sequence). The CDR3 consists of 15 residues. V was clipped by 0 bases and J by 3 bases; unmatched bases: 3. The CDR3: CATSREDRAYTEAFF. Written as DNA, the CDR3 is TGTGCCACCAGCAGAGAGGACAGGGCTTACACTGAAGCTTTCTTT.

The chain has TRBV9 and TRBJ2-3, with 11 bases that match TRBD2. The junction had 14 bases not matched to a gene; V was cut back by 0 bases and J by 2 bases. Germline V CDR1 and CDR2: SGDLS, YYNGEE. CDR3 length equals 20 residues. DNA for the CDR3: TGTGCCAGCAGCGTAGCTACATTAACTAATAGCGGGGGGGACACAGATACGCAGTATTTT. Protein product: CASSVATLTNSGGDTDTQYF.

The chain carries TRBV15 and TRBJ1-3, with D uncertain. V was trimmed by 1 base and J by 7 bases, leaving 14 bases between them. Per the germline V gene, CDR1 is LNHNV and CDR2 is YYDKDF (reference sequence). The CDR3 contains 15 residues. CDR3 DNA sequence: TGTGCCACCAGCAGAGCAAGTGACAATTGGAACACCATATATTTT. It encodes CATSRASDNWNTIYF. The whole variable domain, remainder taken from reference TRBV15 and TRBJ1-3, is DAMVIQNPRYQVTQFGKPVTLSCSQTLNHNVMYWYQQKSSQAPKLLFHYYDKDFNNEADTPDNFQSRRPNTSFCFLDIRSPGLGDTAMYLCATSRASDNWNTIYFGEGSWLTVV.

V is TRBV7-3 and J is TRBJ2-5, with D uncertain. The CDR3 extends over 13 amino acids. Trimming cost V 0 bases and J 3 bases, with 5 bases left between them. CDR1 is SGHTA, CDR2 FQGTGA, per germline. CDR3 amino acids: CASSLTREETQYF. The DNA of the CDR3 is TGTGCCAGCAGCTTAACTCGGGAAGAGACCCAGTACTTC.

The chain employs TRBV12-5 and TRBJ1-1; 9 bases fit TRBD1. With 0 bases clipped from V and 4 bases from J, the junction kept 15 bases outside the gene matches. The CDR3 loop spans 19 amino acids. Germline V lookup: CDR1 LGHNT, CDR2 FRNRAP. For the CDR3, the DNA is TGTGCTAGTGGTTTGGTGATCAGCCCGTGGGACAGGGTTAGCACTGAAGCTTTCTTT. This sequence encodes CASGLVISPWDRVSTEAFF.